These 19 T cell receptor beta chains were all obtained from the same sample, sequenced in a study of cytomegalovirus exposure and HLA in healthy donors. Only in-frame clones appear in the TCRdb table, and some are missing; sequencing was by immunoSEQ multiplex PCR. The table includes around 150,000 clones, about 95% detected once. Sequencing was performed on PBMCs. The source of these receptors is a woman younger than 30 in good health and CMV-seronegative.

CDR3 region: CASSIGGGTYNEQFF. CDR3 nucleotide sequence: TGTGCCAGTAGTATCGGCGGGGGGACTTACAATGAGCAGTTCTTC. The V gene is TRBV19, the J gene TRBJ2-1; 8 bases agree with TRBD2. Germline trimming cut 3 bases from V and 4 bases from J; bases unmatched to any gene: 5. This CDR3 has 15 residues. CDR1 is LNHDA and CDR2 is SQIVND in the germline V gene (reference sequence).

The V call is TRBV6-5, the J call TRBJ2-7; 8 nucleotides match TRBD2. CDR1 is MNHEY, CDR2 SVGAGI, per germline. The CDR3 spans 15 residues. The V gene end was trimmed by 1 base and the J gene end by 3 bases; junction bases not matched to a gene: 5. The CDR3 DNA is TGTGCCAGCAGTTACTGGCGGGGGGATTTCTACGAGCAGTACTTC. Translation gives CASSYWRGDFYEQYF.

This chain links TRBV19 with TRBJ1-1; TRBD1 might be the D (5 bases). The V gene lost 5 bases and the J gene lost 1 base, with 11 bases spanning the gap. The CDR3 totals 14 residues. The V gene's germline CDR1 is LNHDA and CDR2 SQIVND (reference sequence). The CDR3 spells CASSASTANTEAFF. CDR3 nucleotide sequence: TGTGCCAGTAGTGCTTCGACAGCGAACACTGAAGCTTTCTTT.

The rearrangement joins TRBV6-6 to TRBJ1-2, with TRBD1 matching over 9 bases. Germline CDR1 is MNHNY and CDR2 is SVGAGI (reference sequence). With V trimmed by 6 bases and J by 8 bases, 4 bases remained unmatched. The CDR3 has 12 amino acids. CDR3 amino acids: CASRGTGQGYTF. The CDR3 DNA follows: TGTGCCAGCAGAGGGACAGGGCAAGGCTACACCTTC.

The chain combines TRBV7-8 with TRBJ2-7; 11 bases agree with TRBD2. The V segment lost 5 bases and the J segment 2 bases; nucleotides outside the gene matches: 8. CDR3 length equals 16 residues. Germline V gene data show CDR1 as SGHVS and CDR2 as FQNEAQ. CDR3 nucleotide sequence: TGTGCCAGCAGCCGACTCGGGACTAGCGGTACCTACGAGCAGTACTTC. Translated: CASSRLGTSGTYEQYF.

CDR3 loop: CSASWESGYTF. Written as DNA, the CDR3 is TGCAGTGCTAGCTGGGAGTCTGGCTACACCTTC. The chain couples TRBV20-1 to TRBJ1-2, with D hard to call. Germline assignment: CDR1 DFQATT and CDR2 SNEGSKA (reference sequence). The V and J ends lost 3 bases and 7 bases respectively, with 9 bases between them. The CDR3 length is 11 residues.

This clone was seen just once. This CDR3 is CASKKFGQATNEKLFF. CDR3 nucleotides: TGTGCCAGTAAAAAATTTGGGCAGGCAACTAATGAAAAACTGTTTTTT. V usage is TRBV19 and J usage is TRBJ1-4; the D is unclear. This CDR3 has 16 amino acids. Trimming pared 7 bases from V and 0 bases from J, leaving 15 bases between. CDR1 and CDR2 (germline): LNHDA, SQIVND (reference sequence).

In this sample, this clone turned up once. The rearrangement joins TRBV7-8 to TRBJ1-6, with TRBD1 as a possible D gene (5 bases). This CDR3 contains 18 residues. The V and J ends lost 4 bases and 5 bases respectively, with 21 bases between them. Looked up from germline, CDR1 is SGHVS and CDR2 is FQNEAQ. DNA for the CDR3: TGTGCCAGCAGCTCCTTCGATATGGGGGAGGTGGATAATTCACCCCTCCACTTT. Its translation: CASSSFDMGEVDNSPLHF.

This chain joins TRBV7-2 and TRBJ2-4; tentatively, D is TRBD2 (6 bases). Trimming took 1 base from V and 1 from J, leaving 17 bases between them. From germline, CDR1 is SGHTA and CDR2 FQGNSA. This CDR3 has 18 residues. The CDR3 sequence: CASSLERLAGGAKNIQYF. The CDR3 bases are TGTGCCAGCAGCTTAGAGCGTCTGGCCGGGGGTGCCAAAAACATTCAGTACTTC.

The chain is built from TRBV6-5 and TRBJ1-2, with a weak D call TRBD1 (6 bases). V was shortened by 4 bases and J by 4 bases, with 10 bases between the two germline ends. The CDR3 loop spans 13 amino acids. Per the germline V gene, CDR1 is MNHEY and CDR2 is SVGAGI. Here the CDR3 DNA reads TGTGCCAGCAGTTTCAGGGGTGGCTATGGCTACACCTTC. Its translation: CASSFRGGYGYTF.

The rearrangement joins TRBV7-3 to TRBJ2-3, with D tentatively TRBD2 (5 bases). This CDR3 region has 13 residues. Between the trimmed V and J ends, which lost 9 bases and 5 bases, there was a span of 15 bases. Germline V gene lookup returns CDR1 SGHTA and CDR2 FQGTGA. The CDR3 DNA reads TGTGCCAGTGCGCCAAGGGCGGGAGATACGCAGTATTTT. This encodes CASAPRAGDTQYF. Combining the CDR3 with reference TRBV7-3 and TRBJ2-3 gives the whole variable domain GAGVSQTPSNKVTEKGKYVELRCDPISGHTALYWYRQSLGQGPEFLIYFQGTGAADDSGLPNDRFFAVRPEGSVSTLKIQRTERGDSAVYLCASAPRAGDTQYFGPGTRLTVL.

The CDR3 here is CASSRRPGTGQETQYF. In nucleotides, the CDR3 is TGTGCCAGCAGTCGCCGCCCGGGGACAGGGCAGGAGACCCAGTACTTC. This rearrangement joins TRBV5-6 to TRBJ2-5; TRBD1 agrees at 9 bases. Trimming at V came to 5 bases and at J to 5 bases, leaving 13 bases not matched to a gene. Germline CDR1 is SGHDT and CDR2 is YYEEEE. The CDR3 sequence is 16 residues long.

This clone has just a few counts. The chain carries TRBV6-5 and TRBJ2-6; D unclear. CDR3 size: 16 residues. Trimming left V 0 bases short and J 0 bases short, with 6 bases between. CDR1 is MNHEY, CDR2 SVGAGI, per germline. The CDR3 nucleotides are TGTGCCAGCAGTTACTCATTCAGCTCTGGGGCCAACGTCCTGACTTTC. Translation: CASSYSFSSGANVLTF.

This chain joins TRBV7-8 and TRBJ1-2; 8 bases line up with TRBD1. From germline, CDR1 is SGHVS and CDR2 FQNEAQ. The CDR3 is 15 amino acids. The trim removed 3 bases at V and 6 bases at J, leaving 9 bases unmatched. The CDR3 nucleotides are TGTGCCAGCAGCTTTCCTTGGACAGGGACAGATGGCTACACCTTC. Amino acids: CASSFPWTGTDGYTF.

This clone is a singleton in its sample. V usage is TRBV6-4 and J usage is TRBJ1-6; 9 positions match TRBD1. CDR3 length equals 15 residues. Germline CDR1 and CDR2: MRHNA and SNTAGT. V lost 6 bases to trimming and J lost 4 bases; unmatched junction nucleotides: 4. The CDR3 nucleotides read TGTGCCAGCAGAAAGGACAGGGGTTATAATTCACCCCTCCACTTT. Amino acids: CASRKDRGYNSPLHF.

This chain joins TRBV21-1 and TRBJ2-7; TRBD2 is the table's D call and was not checked against the DNA. TRBV21-1 is deemed a pseudogene. The CDR3 totals 16 residues. In DNA form, the CDR3 reads TGTGCCAGCAGAGGAAAACTTCGGGTAATCGGGTACGAGCAGTACTTC. Translation gives CASRGKLRVIGYEQYF.

The chain has TRBV5-1 and TRBJ2-1; the D gene is possibly TRBD2 (7 bases). The CDR3 contains 15 residues. V was clipped by 0 bases and J by 5 bases, with 12 bases between them. Germline V gene sequence: CDR1 SGHRS, CDR2 YFSETQ. The CDR3 DNA follows: TGCGCCAGCAGCTTGGGGGGGGGCGAAAACAATGAGCAGTTCTTC. It encodes CASSLGGGENNEQFF.

The chain uses TRBV19 and TRBJ1-1, with 10 bases identical to TRBD1. Germline-derived CDR1 and CDR2 are LNHDA and SQIVND (reference sequence). The CDR3 sequence is 14 residues long. The trim removed 4 bases at V and 5 bases at J, leaving 4 bases unmatched. In DNA, the CDR3 is TGTGCCAGTAGTAGCCGGGACAGGGGAACTGAAGCTTTCTTT. It specifies CASSSRDRGTEAFF.

The rearrangement links TRBV4-2 to TRBJ1-3; possibly TRBD1 for D (5 bases). Germline CDR1 reads LGHNA; CDR2 reads YNFKEQ. The CDR3 is 15 residues long. V was trimmed by 6 bases and J by 3 bases, leaving 15 bases between them. The chain's CDR3 is CASSWERDSGNTIYF. For the CDR3, the DNA is TGTGCCAGCAGTTGGGAAAGAGACAGTGGAAACACCATATATTTT.